This TCR beta chain was documented in a study of CD8 T cells in ankylosing spondylitis. TCRdb passed the 5' RACE reads through MiXCR, listing each CDR3 protein once. This repertoire shows about 240,000 distinct CDR3 sequences, 9.5% to 12% found once; its top ten account for under 7%. Trimming stripped 7 bases from V and 5 bases from J, with 14 bases between. The CDR3 covers 14 residues. Germline CDR1 SNHLY, CDR2 FYNNEI. Worth noting for this clonotype: Antigen specificity is unknown.

Findings and limits, study-wide: Clones that were linked to disease were CD8+ and were relatively rare in peripheral blood. Clones linked to disease were reported to show significant enrichment in matched ankylosing spondylitis synovial fluid.

The V call is TRBV2, the J call TRBJ1-4; no clear D gene. This receptor was taken from a male donor with ankylosing spondylitis or in good health (not recorded which). Material for sequencing was blood, either unsorted or a sorted T cell fraction (not recorded which). CDR3 DNA sequence: TGTGCCAGCACCCCTCTGCGGGCGAATGAAAAACTGTTTTTT. This codes for CASTPLRANEKLFF.